These T cell receptor beta chains were read from a single sample in a study of blood T cell repertoires in COVID-19. Here immunoSEQ multiplex PCR was the method, and the copy in TCRdb shows in-frame clones only, minus some. The sample lists 250,000 to 350,000 clones; approximately 85% were seen once. Sequences were obtained from PBMCs or T cells enriched from blood (not recorded which). The receptors were sampled from a woman aged 25 to 39 who had recovered from COVID-19. Both conserved end residues are part of each CDR3. D genes are given only for firm matches. Clone size is not always given. Where it is, it says once, few, many or a class for expanded clones.

D: -
J: TRBJ2-5
V: TRBV28
size: -
CDR3: CASRESQETQYF
DNA: TGTGCCAGCAGAGAGAGCCAAGAGACCCAGTACTTC

D: TRBD2
J: TRBJ2-5
V: TRBV7-9
size: -
CDR3: CASSYTSGETQYF
DNA: TGTGCCAGCAGTTATACTAGCGGGGAGACCCAGTACTTC

D: TRBD1
J: TRBJ2-1
V: TRBV2
size: few
CDR3: CASSPGQLNNEQFF
DNA: TGTGCCAGCAGTCCGGGACAGCTGAACAATGAGCAGTTCTTC

D: -
J: TRBJ1-4
V: TRBV25-1
size: -
CDR3: CASFHRELFF
DNA: TGTGCCAGCTTTCACAGGGAACTGTTTTTT

D: TRBD1
J: TRBJ2-7
V: TRBV20-1
size: -
CDR3: CSADRGPEQYF
DNA: TGCAGTGCCGACAGGGGGCCCGAGCAGTACTTC

D: -
J: TRBJ1-1
V: TRBV11-2
size: once
CDR3: CASSLGTAVGEAFF
DNA: TGTGCCAGCAGCTTAGGGACAGCAGTGGGGGAAGCTTTCTTT

D: -
J: TRBJ2-5
V: TRBV5-1
size: -
CDR3: CASSLGQIQETQYF
DNA: TGCGCCAGCAGCTTGGGTCAGATCCAAGAGACCCAGTACTTC

D: TRBD2
J: TRBJ2-1
V: TRBV6-4
size: few
CDR3: CASSVTGTTNNEQFF
DNA: TGTGCCAGCAGTGTTACCGGGACTACCAACAATGAGCAGTTCTTC

D: TRBD2
J: TRBJ2-7
V: TRBV7-8
size: -
CDR3: CASSLVSGGAHEQYF
DNA: TGTGCCAGCAGCTTAGTTAGCGGGGGGGCCCACGAGCAGTACTTC

D: TRBD2
J: TRBJ2-7
V: TRBV28
size: -
CDR3: CASSTLAGVYEQYF
DNA: TGTGCCAGCAGTACCCTAGCGGGAGTTTACGAGCAGTACTTC

D: TRBD2
J: TRBJ2-7
V: TRBV27
size: once
CDR3: CASSPPGLAPTYEQYF
DNA: TGTGCCAGCAGTCCTCCGGGACTAGCCCCTACCTACGAGCAGTACTTC

D: -
J: TRBJ1-2
V: TRBV30
size: -
CDR3: CAWIVLGTRRRGYTF
DNA: TGTGCCTGGATTGTCCTCGGGACTCGCCGCCGGGGCTACACCTTC

D: TRBD1
J: TRBJ2-2
V: TRBV11-2
size: -
CDR3: CASSLDLAGGYTGELFF
DNA: TGTGCCAGCAGCTTAGATCTGGCAGGGGGCTATACCGGGGAGCTGTTTTTT

D: TRBD1
J: TRBJ2-2
V: TRBV9
size: -
CDR3: CASLGQDTGELFF
DNA: TGTGCCAGCCTGGGACAGGACACCGGGGAGCTGTTTTTT

D: -
J: TRBJ1-2
V: TRBV12-5
size: -
CDR3: CASGLPGLNYGYTF
DNA: TGTGCTAGTGGTTTGCCCGGGTTGAACTATGGCTACACCTTC

D: -
J: TRBJ2-7
V: TRBV5-1
size: -
CDR3: CASSLPENEQYF
DNA: TGCGCCAGCAGCTTGCCCGAGAATGAGCAGTACTTC

D: -
J: TRBJ1-1
V: TRBV19
size: -
CDR3: CASSIGRQARNEAFF
DNA: TGTGCCAGTAGTATAGGGAGGCAAGCACGGAATGAAGCTTTCTTT

D: -
J: TRBJ1-1
V: TRBV5-4
size: -
CDR3: CAGQQGLNTEAFF
DNA: TGTGCCGGTCAACAGGGTCTGAACACTGAAGCTTTCTTT